One sample yielded the 10 T cell receptor beta chains listed below, sequenced in a study of Ad26.COV2.S vaccination and SARS-CoV-2 variants. The treatment here: roughly 18 received Ad26.COV2.S at low or high dose, single or two shots; 5 received placebo; per-sample allocation not given. The investigators took samples on day 63 after the first vaccine or placebo injection. TCRdb keeps only in-frame clones here, not all; method: immunoSEQ multiplex PCR. Here the sample spans 500,000 or so clones, 85% to 90% being singletons. Source: peripheral blood, taken in a trial of Ad26.COV2.S vaccine versus placebo. These receptors came from a person aged 18 to 65 who received the Ad26.COV2.S COVID-19 vaccine or a placebo.

The gene calls are TRBV7-3 and TRBJ2-1; TRBD2 matches 7 bases. Trimming cost V 1 base and J 0 bases; bases outside gene matches: 9. CDR1 is SGHTA, CDR2 FQGTGA, per germline. The CDR3 contains 18 residues. The CDR3 sequence: CASSLSAGGRVSYNEQFF. The CDR3 bases are TGTGCCAGCAGCTTAAGTGCTGGCGGGAGAGTCTCCTACAATGAGCAGTTCTTC. The variable domain in full, completed from reference TRBV7-3 and TRBJ2-1, reads GAGVSQTPSNKVTEKGKYVELRCDPISGHTALYWYRQSLGQGPEFLIYFQGTGAADDSGLPNDRFFAVRPEGSVSTLKIQRTERGDSAVYLCASSLSAGGRVSYNEQFFGPGTRLTVL.

The chain employs TRBV6-5 and TRBJ2-1; unclear D gene. The CDR3 extends over 15 amino acids. Germline values: CDR1 MNHEY, CDR2 SVGAGI. The germline V and J ends were trimmed by 5 bases and 4 bases, with 15 bases remaining between them. CDR3 nucleotides: TGTGCCAGCAGTCACGAGCTAAGCCCTTACAATGAGCAGTTCTTC. As protein: CASSHELSPYNEQFF.

The chain is built from TRBV4-1 and TRBJ2-2, with D uncertain. The germline V gene encodes CDR1 MGHRA and CDR2 YSYEKL. This CDR3 comprises 14 residues. V was clipped by 1 base and J by 5 bases, with 8 bases between them. The CDR3 DNA follows: TGCGCCAGCAGCCAAGTTCTGTTAACCGGGGAGCTGTTTTTT. Its translation is CASSQVLLTGELFF.

This chain uses TRBV24-1 with TRBJ2-5; TRBD1 agrees at 9 bases. Germline values: CDR1 KGHDR, CDR2 SFDVKD. J was trimmed by 5 bases and V by 7 bases; bases with no gene match: 16. The length of the CDR3 is 17 residues. The CDR3 region has the DNA TGTGCCACCAGGGGGACTTCCGGGACAGGGAAACTCGAGACCCAGTACTTC. Residues: CATRGTSGTGKLETQYF.

This clone showed up just once. This rearrangement joins TRBV5-5 to TRBJ2-5, with D tentatively TRBD1 (6 bases). CDR1 SGHKS and CDR2 YYEKEE come from the germline V gene (reference sequence). V was clipped by 2 bases and J by 5 bases, with 22 bases between them. The CDR3 runs 17 residues. For the CDR3, the DNA is TGTGCCAGCAGCTTATTTGGTGGCGGCCAGGGGACGGAGACCCAGTACTTC. Translating it yields CASSLFGGGQGTETQYF.

The chain links TRBV11-1 to TRBJ2-5, with a possible D match to TRBD2 (6 bases). V lost 7 bases and J lost 2, with 11 bases in between. This CDR3 region has 13 residues. Germline V gives CDR1 SGHAT, CDR2 FQDESV (reference sequence). CDR3 nucleotides: TGTGCCAGCACCCGGGACTTTCAAGAGACCCAGTACTTC. This codes for CASTRDFQETQYF.

This chain connects TRBV18 to TRBJ1-4; D gene unclear. CDR1 is KGHSH, CDR2 LQKENI, per germline. This CDR3 has 16 residues. V was shortened by 6 bases and J by 4 bases, with 18 bases between the two germline ends. CDR3 sequence: CASSRAGRYLNEKLFF. DNA of the CDR3: TGTGCCAGCTCCCGAGCCGGCAGGTATCTTAATGAAAAACTGTTTTTT.

J is TRBJ2-7 and V is TRBV28; D is possibly TRBD2 (7 bases). CDR3 length: 17 residues. V was clipped by 2 bases and J by 2 bases, with 19 bases between them. CDR1 and CDR2 from the germline V gene are MDHEN and SYDVKM. The CDR3 DNA sequence: TGTGCCAGCAGTTTACCCCTTGGGGGCGGGGGAGCCTACGAGCAGTACTTC. Protein: CASSLPLGGGGAYEQYF. Supplemented by reference TRBV28 and TRBJ2-7, the full variable domain reads DVKVTQSSRYLVKRTGEKVFLECVQDMDHENMFWYRQDPGLGLRLIYFSYDVKMKEKGDIPEGYSVSREKKERFSLILESASTNQTSMYLCASSLPLGGGGAYEQYFGPGTRLTVT.

In this sample, this clone turned up once. The V and J genes are TRBV4-1 and TRBJ2-7, with TRBD2 matching over 8 bases. V gave up 2 bases and J gave up 3 bases; unmatched junction bases: 18. Germline assignment: CDR1 MGHRA and CDR2 YSYEKL. This CDR3 is built from 19 residues. For the CDR3, the DNA is TGCGCCAGCAGCCAATTTACCGGGGGGGGCCCCTCAAACATCTACGAGCAGTACTTC. It is translated as CASSQFTGGGPSNIYEQYF.

The gene calls are TRBV29-1 and TRBJ1-1; D perhaps matches TRBD1 (5 bases). The CDR3 spans 12 residues. The germline V and J ends were trimmed by 0 bases and 10 bases, with 12 bases remaining between them. Looked up from germline, CDR1 is SQVTM and CDR2 is ANQGSEA. The chain's CDR3 is CSVEEESGTAFF. The CDR3 nucleotides read TGCAGCGTTGAAGAGGAGTCGGGGACAGCTTTCTTT.